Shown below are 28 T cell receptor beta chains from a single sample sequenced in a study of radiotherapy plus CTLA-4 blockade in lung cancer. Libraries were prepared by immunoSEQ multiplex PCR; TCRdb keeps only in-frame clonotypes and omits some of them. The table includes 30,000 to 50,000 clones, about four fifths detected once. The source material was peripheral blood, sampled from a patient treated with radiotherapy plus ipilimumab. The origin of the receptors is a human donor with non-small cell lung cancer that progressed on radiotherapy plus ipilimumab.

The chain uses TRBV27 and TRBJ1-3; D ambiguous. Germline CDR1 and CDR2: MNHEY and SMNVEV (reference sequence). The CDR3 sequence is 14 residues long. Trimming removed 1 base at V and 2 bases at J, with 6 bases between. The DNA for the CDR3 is TGTGCCAGCAGTTTATACGGGGCTGGAAACACCATATATTTT. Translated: CASSLYGAGNTIYF.

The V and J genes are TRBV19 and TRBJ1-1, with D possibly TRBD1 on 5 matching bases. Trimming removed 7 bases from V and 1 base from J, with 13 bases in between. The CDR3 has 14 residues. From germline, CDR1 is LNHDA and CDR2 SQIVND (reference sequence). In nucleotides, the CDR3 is TGTGCCAGTAAGGGGTTACAGACGAACACTGAAGCTTTCTTT. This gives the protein CASKGLQTNTEAFF.

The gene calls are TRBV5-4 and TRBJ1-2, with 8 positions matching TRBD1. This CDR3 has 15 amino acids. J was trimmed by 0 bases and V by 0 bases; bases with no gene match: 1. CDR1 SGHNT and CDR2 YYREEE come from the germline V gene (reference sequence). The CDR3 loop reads CASSLEGQANYGYTF. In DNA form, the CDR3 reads TGTGCCAGCAGCTTGGAGGGACAGGCTAACTATGGCTACACCTTC.

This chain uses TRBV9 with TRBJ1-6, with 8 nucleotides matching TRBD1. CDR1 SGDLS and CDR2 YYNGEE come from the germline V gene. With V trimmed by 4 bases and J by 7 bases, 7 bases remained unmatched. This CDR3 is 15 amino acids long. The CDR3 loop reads CASSLDRVANSPLHF. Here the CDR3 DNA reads TGTGCCAGCAGCCTGGACAGGGTCGCCAATTCACCCCTCCACTTT.

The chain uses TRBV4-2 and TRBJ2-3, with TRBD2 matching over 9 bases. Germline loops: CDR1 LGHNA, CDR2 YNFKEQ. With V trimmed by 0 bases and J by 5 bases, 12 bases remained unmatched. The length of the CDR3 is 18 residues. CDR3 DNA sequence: TGTGCCAGCAGCCAAGATTTGCGGGGGGGCTTCAGTGAAGATACGCAGTATTTT. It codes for CASSQDLRGGFSEDTQYF.

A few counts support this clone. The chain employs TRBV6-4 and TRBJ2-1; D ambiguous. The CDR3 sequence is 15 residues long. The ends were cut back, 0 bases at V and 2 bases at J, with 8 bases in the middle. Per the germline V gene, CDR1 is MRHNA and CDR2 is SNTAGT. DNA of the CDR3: TGTGCCAGCAGTGACTCTGGCGGAACCTACAATGAGCAGTTCTTC. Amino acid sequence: CASSDSGGTYNEQFF.

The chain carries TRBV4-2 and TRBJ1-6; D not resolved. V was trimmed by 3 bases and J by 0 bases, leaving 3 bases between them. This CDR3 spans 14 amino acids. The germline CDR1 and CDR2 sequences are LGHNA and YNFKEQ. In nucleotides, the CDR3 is TGTGCCAGCAGCCAGAGCTCCTATAATTCACCCCTCCACTTT. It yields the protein CASSQSSYNSPLHF.

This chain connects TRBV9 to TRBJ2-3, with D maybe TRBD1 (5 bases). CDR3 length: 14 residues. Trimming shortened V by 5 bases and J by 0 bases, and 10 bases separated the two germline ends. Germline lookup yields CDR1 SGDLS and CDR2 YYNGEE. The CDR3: CASSVTASTDTQYF. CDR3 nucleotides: TGTGCCAGCAGTGTGACAGCTAGCACAGATACGCAGTATTTT.

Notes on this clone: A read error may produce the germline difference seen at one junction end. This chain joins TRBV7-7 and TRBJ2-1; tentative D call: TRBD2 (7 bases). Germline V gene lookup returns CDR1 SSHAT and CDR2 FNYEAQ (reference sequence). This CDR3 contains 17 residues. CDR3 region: CASSPRVGGGSYNEQFF. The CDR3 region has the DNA TGTGCTAGCAGCCCACGGGTAGGGGGGGGCTCCTACAATGAGCAGTTCTTC. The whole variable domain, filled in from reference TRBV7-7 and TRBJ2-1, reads GAGVSQSPRYKVTKRGQDVTLRCDPISSHATLYWYQQALGQGPEFLTYFNYEAQPDKSGLPSDRFSAERPEGSISTLTIQRTEQRDSAMYRCASSPRVGGGSYNEQFFGPGTRLTVL.

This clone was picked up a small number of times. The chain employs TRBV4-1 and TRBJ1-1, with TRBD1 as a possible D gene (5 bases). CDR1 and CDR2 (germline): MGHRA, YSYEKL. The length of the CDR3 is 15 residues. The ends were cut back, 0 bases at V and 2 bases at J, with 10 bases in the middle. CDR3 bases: TGCGCCAGCAGCCAAGAAAGGGGCAGAAACACTGAAGCTTTCTTT. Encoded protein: CASSQERGRNTEAFF.

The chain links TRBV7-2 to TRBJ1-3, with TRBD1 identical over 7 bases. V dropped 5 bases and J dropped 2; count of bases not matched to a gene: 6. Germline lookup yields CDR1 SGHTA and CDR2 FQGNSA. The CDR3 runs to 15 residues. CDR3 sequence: CASSPQTGTGNTIYF. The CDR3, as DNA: TGTGCCAGCAGCCCCCAGACAGGGACTGGAAACACCATATATTTT.

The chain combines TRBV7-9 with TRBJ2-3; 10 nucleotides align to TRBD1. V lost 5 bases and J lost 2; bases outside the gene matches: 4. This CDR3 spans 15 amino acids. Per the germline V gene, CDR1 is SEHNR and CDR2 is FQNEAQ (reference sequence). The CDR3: CASSLDRGTTDTQYF. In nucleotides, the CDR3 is TGTGCCAGCAGCCTGGACAGGGGGACCACAGATACGCAGTATTTT.

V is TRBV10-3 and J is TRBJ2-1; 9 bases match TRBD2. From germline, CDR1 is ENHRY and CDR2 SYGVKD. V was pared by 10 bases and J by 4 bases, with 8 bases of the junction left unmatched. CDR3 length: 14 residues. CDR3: CATSQAGGYNEQFF. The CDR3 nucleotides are TGTGCCACCTCCCAAGCGGGGGGTTACAATGAGCAGTTCTTC.

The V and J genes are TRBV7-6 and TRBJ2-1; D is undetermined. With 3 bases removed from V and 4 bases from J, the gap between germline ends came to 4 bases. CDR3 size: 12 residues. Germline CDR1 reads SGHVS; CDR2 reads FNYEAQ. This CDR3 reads CASSFSYNEQFF. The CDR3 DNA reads TGTGCCAGCAGCTTTTCTTACAATGAGCAGTTCTTC.

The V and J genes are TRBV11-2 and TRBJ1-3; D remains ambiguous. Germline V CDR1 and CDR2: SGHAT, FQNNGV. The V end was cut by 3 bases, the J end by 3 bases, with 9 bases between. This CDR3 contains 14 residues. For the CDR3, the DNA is TGTGCCAGCAGCTTCGTGACTAGTGGAAACACCATATATTTT. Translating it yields CASSFVTSGNTIYF.

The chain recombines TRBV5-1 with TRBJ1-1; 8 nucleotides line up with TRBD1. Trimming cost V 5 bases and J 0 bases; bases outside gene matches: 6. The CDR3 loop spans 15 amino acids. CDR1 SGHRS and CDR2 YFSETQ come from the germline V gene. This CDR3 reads CASRTGTGVNTEAFF. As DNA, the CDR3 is TGCGCCAGCAGGACCGGGACAGGAGTGAACACTGAAGCTTTCTTT.

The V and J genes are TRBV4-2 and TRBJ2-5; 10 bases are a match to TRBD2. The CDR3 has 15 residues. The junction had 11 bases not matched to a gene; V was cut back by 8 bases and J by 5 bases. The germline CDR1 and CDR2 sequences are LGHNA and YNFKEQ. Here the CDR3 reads CASASGGSLMETQYF. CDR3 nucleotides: TGTGCCAGCGCTAGCGGGGGTTCGTTGATGGAGACCCAGTACTTC.

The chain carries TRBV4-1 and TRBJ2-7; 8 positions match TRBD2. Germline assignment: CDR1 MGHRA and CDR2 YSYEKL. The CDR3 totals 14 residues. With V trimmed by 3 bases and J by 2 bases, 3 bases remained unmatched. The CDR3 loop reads CASSQRGDTYEQYF. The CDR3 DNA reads TGCGCCAGCAGCCAGCGGGGGGACACCTACGAGCAGTACTTC.

The CDR3 region has the DNA TGCGCCAGCAGTCCTCGTGGTAGCACTGAAGCTTTCTTT. Protein: CASSPRGSTEAFF. This chain connects TRBV10-2 to TRBJ1-1; D call uncertain. Germline assignment: CDR1 WSHSY and CDR2 SAAADI. Trimming pared 5 bases from V and 4 bases from J, leaving 11 bases between. There are 13 residues in the CDR3.

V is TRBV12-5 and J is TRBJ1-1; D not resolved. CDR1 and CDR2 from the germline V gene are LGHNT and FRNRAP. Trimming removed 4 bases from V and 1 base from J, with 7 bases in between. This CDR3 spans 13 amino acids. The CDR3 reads CASGSTPNTEAFF. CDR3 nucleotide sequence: TGTGCTAGTGGTTCAACACCGAACACTGAAGCTTTCTTT.

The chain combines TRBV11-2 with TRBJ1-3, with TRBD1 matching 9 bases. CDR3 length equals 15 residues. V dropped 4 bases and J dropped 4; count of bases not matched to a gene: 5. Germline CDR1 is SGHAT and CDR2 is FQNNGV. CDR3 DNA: TGTGCCAGCAGCTCACAGGGGGCGCCCGGAAACACCATATATTTT. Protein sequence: CASSSQGAPGNTIYF.

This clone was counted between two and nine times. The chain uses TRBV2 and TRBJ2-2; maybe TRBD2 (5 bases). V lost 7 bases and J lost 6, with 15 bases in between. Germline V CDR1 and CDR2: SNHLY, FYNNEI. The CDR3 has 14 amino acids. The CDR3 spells CASKWTGSPGELFF. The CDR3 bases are TGTGCCAGCAAATGGACGGGGTCCCCCGGGGAGCTGTTTTTT.

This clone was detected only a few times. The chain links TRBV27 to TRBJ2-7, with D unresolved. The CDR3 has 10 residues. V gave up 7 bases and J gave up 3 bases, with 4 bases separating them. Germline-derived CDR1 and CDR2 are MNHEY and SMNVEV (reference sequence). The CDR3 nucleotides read TGTGCCAGCACCTTCTACGAGCAGTACTTC. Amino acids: CASTFYEQYF.

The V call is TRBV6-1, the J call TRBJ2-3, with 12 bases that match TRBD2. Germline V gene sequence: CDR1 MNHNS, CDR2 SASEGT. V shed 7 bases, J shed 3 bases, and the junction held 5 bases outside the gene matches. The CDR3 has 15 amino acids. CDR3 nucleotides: TGTGCCAGCACCATAGGACTAGCGGGGACAGATACGCAGTATTTT. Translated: CASTIGLAGTDTQYF.

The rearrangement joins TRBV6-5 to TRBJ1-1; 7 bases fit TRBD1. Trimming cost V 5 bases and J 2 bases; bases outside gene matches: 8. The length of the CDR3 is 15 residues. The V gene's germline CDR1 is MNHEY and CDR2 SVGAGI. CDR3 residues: CASSNRDRSNTEAFF. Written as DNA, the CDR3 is TGTGCCAGCAGTAATAGGGACAGATCAAACACTGAAGCTTTCTTT.

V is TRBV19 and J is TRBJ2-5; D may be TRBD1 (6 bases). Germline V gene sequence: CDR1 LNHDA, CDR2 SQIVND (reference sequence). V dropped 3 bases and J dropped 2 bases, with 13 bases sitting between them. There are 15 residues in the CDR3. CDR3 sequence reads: CASSIGTGTQETQYF. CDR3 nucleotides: TGTGCCAGTAGTATTGGAACAGGGACACAAGAGACCCAGTACTTC. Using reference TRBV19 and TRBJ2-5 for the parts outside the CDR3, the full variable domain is DGGITQSPKYLFRKEGQNVTLSCEQNLNHDAMYWYRQDPGQGLRLIYYSQIVNDFQKGDIAEGYSVSREKKESFPLTVTSAQKNPTAFYLCASSIGTGTQETQYFGPGTRLLVL.

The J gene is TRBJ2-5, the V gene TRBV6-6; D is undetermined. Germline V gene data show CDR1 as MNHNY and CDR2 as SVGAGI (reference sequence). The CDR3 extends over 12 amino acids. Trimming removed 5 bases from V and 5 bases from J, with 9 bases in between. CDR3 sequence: CASSRAIETQYF. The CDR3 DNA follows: TGTGCCAGCAGTCGTGCTATCGAGACCCAGTACTTC.

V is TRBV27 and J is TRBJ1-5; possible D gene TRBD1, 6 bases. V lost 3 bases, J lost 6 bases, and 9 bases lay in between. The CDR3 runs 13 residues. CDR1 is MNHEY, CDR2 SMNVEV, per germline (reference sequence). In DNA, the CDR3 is TGTGCCAGCAGTTTCAGGGGCGGTCAGCCCCAGCATTTT. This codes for CASSFRGGQPQHF.